Given below is one T cell receptor (beta chain) in context. Antigen unknown. This entry comes from a study of cytomegalovirus exposure and HLA in healthy donors. Study-wide background: Within an early data release were about 85 million unique TCRs drawn from HLA-typed donors. Notes on the study in general: Reportedly, fewer N-insertions than the 666-donor mean appeared in an Asian-associated ancestry cluster in a later analysis. Whilst most TCR sequences proved rare, a subset of public TCRs occurred across many donors. DRB1 had the most TCR associations and HLA-C the fewest, a later analysis found, with rates varying by HLA locus.

The V and J ends lost 6 bases and 6 bases, in that order; junction bases with no gene match: 7. Germline lookup yields CDR1 ENHRY and CDR2 SYGVKD. This CDR3 comprises 14 residues. PCR employed 60 Vbeta and 13 Jbeta primers. TCRdb's copy holds only in-frame clones and misses some; the assay was immunoSEQ multiplex PCR. This sample has fewer than 200,000 clones, with approximately 78% found just once. The sample taken for sequencing was PBMCs. The receptor was isolated from a girl aged 2 to 9 in good health and CMV-seropositive. This chain links TRBV10-3 with TRBJ2-2, with 7 bases matching TRBD2. The CDR3 region is CAISPGLPSGELFF. The CDR3 DNA reads as TGTGCCATCAGCCCGGGACTACCCTCCGGGGAGCTGTTTTTT.